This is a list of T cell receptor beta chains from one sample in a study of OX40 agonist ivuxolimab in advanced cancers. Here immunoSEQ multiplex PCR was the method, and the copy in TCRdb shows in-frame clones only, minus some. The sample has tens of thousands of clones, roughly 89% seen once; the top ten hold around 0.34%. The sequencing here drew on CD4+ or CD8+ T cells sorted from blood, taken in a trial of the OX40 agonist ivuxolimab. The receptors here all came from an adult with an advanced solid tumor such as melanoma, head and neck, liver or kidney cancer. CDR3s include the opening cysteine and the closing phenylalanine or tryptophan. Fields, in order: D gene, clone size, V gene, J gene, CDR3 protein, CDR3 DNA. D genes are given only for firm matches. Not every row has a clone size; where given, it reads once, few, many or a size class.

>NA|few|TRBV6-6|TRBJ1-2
CASSYNDPREGYGYTF
TGTGCCAGCAGCTATAACGATCCCAGGGAAGGCTATGGCTACACCTTC
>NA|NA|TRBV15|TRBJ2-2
CATRRAGNTGELFF
TGTGCCACCAGGAGAGCGGGGAACACCGGGGAGCTGTTTTTT
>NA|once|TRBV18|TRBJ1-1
CASSPDQNTEAFF
TGTGCCAGCTCACCAGACCAGAACACTGAAGCTTTCTTT
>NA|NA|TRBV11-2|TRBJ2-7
CASSLDRGYEQYF
TGTGCCAGCAGCTTAGATCGGGGTTACGAGCAGTACTTC
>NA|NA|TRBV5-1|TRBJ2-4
CASSLAGEAKNIQYF
TGCGCCAGCAGCTTGGCCGGGGAAGCCAAAAACATTCAGTACTTC
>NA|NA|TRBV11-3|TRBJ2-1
CASSRGNNEQFF
TGTGCCAGCAGCCGGGGGAACAATGAGCAGTTCTTC
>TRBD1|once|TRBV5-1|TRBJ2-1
CASSRMGTGVHNEQFF
TGCGCCAGCAGCCGTATGGGGACAGGGGTCCACAATGAGCAGTTCTTC
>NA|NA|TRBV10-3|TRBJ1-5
CAIGWTDNQPQHF
TGTGCCATCGGATGGACAGACAATCAGCCCCAGCATTTT
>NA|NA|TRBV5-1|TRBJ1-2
CASSLGGARLYGYTF
TGCGCCAGCAGCTTGGGAGGGGCCCGCTTGTATGGCTACACCTTC
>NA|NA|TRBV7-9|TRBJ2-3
CASTSAGADTQYF
TGTGCCAGCACCTCCGCAGGAGCAGATACGCAGTATTTT
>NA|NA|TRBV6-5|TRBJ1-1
CASSYSKTGRNTEAFF
TGTGCCAGCAGTTACTCGAAGACCGGGAGGAACACTGAAGCTTTCTTT
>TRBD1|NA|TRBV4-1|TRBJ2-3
CASSLKGAPSTDTQYF
TGCGCCAGCAGCCTCAAGGGGGCTCCTAGCACAGATACGCAGTATTTT
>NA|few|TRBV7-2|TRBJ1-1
CASSPYAEAFF
TGTGCCAGCAGCCCTTACGCTGAAGCTTTCTTT
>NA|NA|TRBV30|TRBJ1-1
CAWSVQGSGAFF
TGTGCCTGGAGTGTACAGGGCTCTGGAGCTTTCTTT